This T cell receptor beta chain was recovered during a study of shared clonotypes between healthy human individuals. Profiling relied on immunoSEQ multiplex PCR, and the TCRdb table lists in-frame clones only, not all of them. Of 2,500,000 or so clones listed, around 90% are singletons. The CDR3 runs 14 residues. V lost 6 bases and J 5 bases, leaving 14 bases between the germline ends. Germline CDR1 is MNHEY and CDR2 is SVGAGI. The clonotype was recovered from a man between 18 and 35 years old in good health. Some clones in this sample may be carry-over from other donors' samples. The rearrangement joins TRBV6-5 to TRBJ2-1; no reliable D call. The sequenced sample was naive CD4+ T cells from PBMCs. Regarding subset: CD45RA+ positively selected. The CDR3 spells CASRPLGRDNEQFF. The CDR3 nucleotides read TGTGCCAGCAGGCCCCTAGGACGGGACAATGAGCAGTTCTTC.